The present TCR beta chain was sequenced within a study of shared clonotypes between healthy human individuals. Clones were sequenced by immunoSEQ multiplex PCR, and TCRdb holds only the in-frame ones, with some missing. The sample contains about 960,000 clones, around 80% of which appear only once. This CDR3 is built from 14 residues. V dropped 0 bases and J dropped 9 bases, with 12 bases sitting between them. CDR1 and CDR2 from the germline V gene are MNHNS and SASEGT. The chain employs TRBV6-1 and TRBJ1-5; D call uncertain. The clonotype comes from a man younger than 35 in good health. The sequenced sample consisted of memory CD4+ T cells sorted from blood. Subset: CD45RA-negative fraction. The CDR3: CASSEAGSARPQHF. In nucleotides, the CDR3 is TGTGCCAGCAGTGAAGCGGGGTCCGCTCGGCCCCAGCATTTT.